This passage covers 19 T cell receptor beta chains from one sample sequenced in a study of control samples from healthy donors and cancer patients (dated by TCRdb to the early 2020s). The protocol used for the library was the immunoSEQ multiplex PCR assay. TCRdb mirrors the immuneACCESS table, restricted to in-frame sequences. Some clones are absent from its copies; in checked studies, under half trace to an unresolved V gene, and the reason for the others is unknown. The sample table records roughly 180,000 clones; 85% to 95% of these occur just once. The biggest ten clones account for 1.3% of the sample. The specimen sequenced was blood. These receptors were obtained from a woman under 30 in good health.

In its sample, this clone was seen once. The rearrangement links TRBV28 to TRBJ1-1; 10 nucleotides align to TRBD1. CDR3 length: 16 residues. J gave up 4 bases and V 3 bases, and 8 bases lay outside the gene matches. The V gene's germline CDR1 is MDHEN and CDR2 SYDVKM. The CDR3, as DNA: TGTGCCAGCAGTTTGACCGACAGGGGGCGAGGCACTGAAGCTTTCTTT. This gives the protein CASSLTDRGRGTEAFF.

The chain uses TRBV6-6 and TRBJ1-2; the D is unclear. CDR3 length: 13 amino acids. Deletions cut 5 bases from V and 0 bases from J, with 7 bases between. Germline V gives CDR1 MNHNY, CDR2 SVGAGI (reference sequence). Here the CDR3 reads CASSDPPNYGYTF. CDR3 nucleotide sequence: TGTGCCAGCAGTGACCCTCCTAACTATGGCTACACCTTC.

This clone was counted between two and nine times. The genes are TRBV6-1 and TRBJ1-5; perhaps TRBD1 as D (6 bases). V dropped 2 bases and J dropped 5 bases, with 13 bases sitting between them. Germline V lookup: CDR1 MNHNS, CDR2 SASEGT. This CDR3 region has 15 residues. The CDR3 sequence: CASSESWGQDQPQHF. The CDR3 bases are TGTGCCAGCAGTGAAAGCTGGGGGCAGGATCAGCCCCAGCATTTT.

The chain uses TRBV10-1 and TRBJ1-1, with 8 positions matching TRBD1. Per the germline V gene, CDR1 is WNHNN and CDR2 is SYGVQD (reference sequence). The J segment lost 1 base and the V segment lost 6 bases, leaving 1 base of the junction unmatched. There are 13 residues in the CDR3. DNA for the CDR3: TGCGCCAGCAGACAGGGGGGGAACACTGAAGCTTTCTTT. Its protein product is CASRQGGNTEAFF.

V and J are TRBV6-5 and TRBJ1-1; D remains ambiguous. Looked up from germline, CDR1 is MNHEY and CDR2 is SVGAGI. The CDR3 covers 13 residues. Trimming removed 5 bases from V and 1 base from J, with 8 bases in between. CDR3 sequence reads: CASSLPGNTEAFF. The DNA of the CDR3 is TGTGCCAGCAGTCTGCCTGGGAACACTGAAGCTTTCTTT.

The chain couples TRBV7-2 to TRBJ1-5; D uncertain. The CDR3 is 14 residues long. Germline V gene sequence: CDR1 SGHTA, CDR2 FQGNSA. Deletions cut 2 bases from V and 3 bases from J, with 8 bases between. DNA of the CDR3: TGTGCCAGCAGCTTAACTTTCCCCAATCAGCCCCAGCATTTT. Amino acid sequence: CASSLTFPNQPQHF.

This chain joins TRBV27 and TRBJ2-5; possibly TRBD2 for D (5 bases). Germline lookup yields CDR1 MNHEY and CDR2 SMNVEV (reference sequence). The CDR3 has 15 amino acids. With 6 bases removed from V and 1 base from J, the gap between germline ends came to 15 bases. In DNA form, the CDR3 reads TGTGCCAGCAGCTCCTTAGGGAGCGCCCAAGAGACCCAGTACTTC. Its translation is CASSSLGSAQETQYF.

V is TRBV12-3 or TRBV12-4 and J is TRBJ1-2; 11 bases fit TRBD1. The CDR3 extends over 13 amino acids. The ends lost 5 bases at V and 4 bases at J; junction bases unmatched: 0. The CDR3 DNA sequence: TGTGCCAGCAGTGGGACAGGGGGCTATGGCTACACCTTC. Its protein is CASSGTGGYGYTF.

The chain carries TRBV11-2 and TRBJ2-1; D gene ambiguous. The CDR3 runs to 15 residues. V was pared by 1 base and J by 1 base, with 8 bases between. Germline loops: CDR1 SGHAT, CDR2 FQNNGV. The CDR3 here is CASSLGGWSYNEQFF. DNA for the CDR3: TGTGCCAGCAGCTTAGGTGGTTGGTCCTACAATGAGCAGTTCTTC. Full variable domain (rest looked up from reference TRBV11-2 and TRBJ2-1): EAGVAQSPRYKIIEKRQSVAFWCNPISGHATLYWYQQILGQGPKLLIQFQNNGVVDDSQLPKDRFSAERLKGVDSTLKIQPAKLEDSAVYLCASSLGGWSYNEQFFGPGTRLTVL.

This chain uses TRBV7-2 with TRBJ1-2; D might be TRBD1 (5 bases). Trimming cost V 2 bases and J 4 bases, with 8 bases left between them. Germline V gene data show CDR1 as SGHTA and CDR2 as FQGNSA. CDR3 length: 13 residues. In DNA, the CDR3 is TGTGCCAGCAGCTTAAGTCAGGGCTATGGCTACACCTTC. Residues: CASSLSQGYGYTF.

The V call is TRBV5-1, the J call TRBJ1-1; perhaps TRBD1 as D (5 bases). This CDR3 has 17 amino acids. Germline V gene sequence: CDR1 SGHRS, CDR2 YFSETQ. With 4 bases removed from V and 3 bases from J, the gap between germline ends came to 22 bases. The CDR3 bases are TGCGCCAGCAGCCGAAGCTTTTCCCAGGGATCGGACACTGAAGCTTTCTTT. Protein: CASSRSFSQGSDTEAFF. Using reference TRBV5-1 and TRBJ1-1 for the parts outside the CDR3, the full variable domain is KAGVTQTPRYLIKTRGQQVTLSCSPISGHRSVSWYQQTPGQGLQFLFEYFSETQRNKGNFPGRFSGRQFSNSRSEMNVSTLELGDSALYLCASSRSFSQGSDTEAFFGQGTRLTVV.

The chain is built from TRBV7-9 and TRBJ2-1, with 9 bases aligning to TRBD1. Germline loops: CDR1 SEHNR, CDR2 FQNEAQ (reference sequence). The CDR3 runs to 15 residues. V trimming: 5 bases; J trimming: 6 bases; junction bases outside the gene matches: 8. The DNA of the CDR3 is TGTGCCAGCAGCCCCGGGACAGGGTCTGTCAATGAGCAGTTCTTC. Translation gives CASSPGTGSVNEQFF.

The gene calls are TRBV28 and TRBJ1-2; D remains ambiguous. The germline CDR1 and CDR2 sequences are MDHEN and SYDVKM. Trimming removed 5 bases at V and 8 bases at J, with 18 bases between. This CDR3 contains 14 residues. CDR3 sequence: CASSPLTAPGGYTF. The CDR3 DNA sequence: TGTGCCAGCAGTCCATTGACTGCACCGGGGGGCTACACCTTC.

V is TRBV6-4 and J is TRBJ2-3; D is ambiguous. Germline CDR1 MRHNA, CDR2 SNTAGT. This CDR3 is 13 amino acids long. V was trimmed by 2 bases and J by 2 bases, leaving 5 bases between them. Here the CDR3 reads CASSDGDTDTQYF. The CDR3 DNA reads TGTGCCAGCAGTGACGGGGACACAGATACGCAGTATTTT.

V usage is TRBV7-2 and J usage is TRBJ2-3, with TRBD2 identical over 7 bases. The V segment lost 0 bases and the J segment 9 bases; nucleotides outside the gene matches: 15. The CDR3 extends over 17 amino acids. The germline V gene has CDR1 SGHTA and CDR2 FQGNSA. The CDR3 is CASSLARGAGVVGTQYF. The CDR3 DNA reads as TGTGCCAGCAGCTTAGCGCGCGGGGCGGGAGTCGTCGGCACGCAGTATTTT. Drawing the rest from reference TRBV7-2 and TRBJ2-3, the complete variable domain is GAGVSQSPSNKVTEKGKDVELRCDPISGHTALYWYRQSLGQGLEFLIYFQGNSAPDKSGLPSDRFSAERTGGSVSTLTIQRTQQEDSAVYLCASSLARGAGVVGTQYFGPGTRLTVL.

J is TRBJ1-5 and V is TRBV28; no reliable D call. The V end was cut by 3 bases, the J end by 2 bases, with 14 bases between. Germline assignment: CDR1 MDHEN and CDR2 SYDVKM. The CDR3 runs 16 residues. CDR3 DNA: TGTGCCAGCAGTTTCTCGGAGTGGGTTGGCAATCAGCCCCAGCATTTT. Protein product: CASSFSEWVGNQPQHF.

This chain links TRBV4-3 with TRBJ2-3, with 9 bases fitting TRBD2. This CDR3 is 16 amino acids long. Germline CDR1 reads LGHNA; CDR2 reads YSLEER. The trim removed 0 bases at V and 0 bases at J, leaving 1 base unmatched. The CDR3 nucleotides read TGCGCCAGCAGCCAAGAGGGACTAGCCAGCACAGATACGCAGTATTTT. This codes for CASSQEGLASTDTQYF.

This clone showed up just once. The V gene is TRBV27, the J gene TRBJ1-1; 7 nucleotides line up with TRBD1. J gave up 1 base and V 6 bases, and 5 bases lay outside the gene matches. The CDR3 has 14 residues. Germline values: CDR1 MNHEY, CDR2 SMNVEV (reference sequence). CDR3 region: CASRIGTANTEAFF. For the CDR3, the DNA is TGTGCCAGCAGGATCGGGACAGCGAACACTGAAGCTTTCTTT.

The DNA of the CDR3 is TGTGCCAGCACGGGACAGACGAACAATGAGCAGTTCTTC. This translates into CASTGQTNNEQFF. This chain joins TRBV5-4 and TRBJ2-1; 7 bases map to TRBD1. Germline trimming cut 6 bases from V and 5 bases from J; bases unmatched to any gene: 5. Germline V CDR1 and CDR2: SGHNT, YYREEE (reference sequence). CDR3 size: 13 residues.